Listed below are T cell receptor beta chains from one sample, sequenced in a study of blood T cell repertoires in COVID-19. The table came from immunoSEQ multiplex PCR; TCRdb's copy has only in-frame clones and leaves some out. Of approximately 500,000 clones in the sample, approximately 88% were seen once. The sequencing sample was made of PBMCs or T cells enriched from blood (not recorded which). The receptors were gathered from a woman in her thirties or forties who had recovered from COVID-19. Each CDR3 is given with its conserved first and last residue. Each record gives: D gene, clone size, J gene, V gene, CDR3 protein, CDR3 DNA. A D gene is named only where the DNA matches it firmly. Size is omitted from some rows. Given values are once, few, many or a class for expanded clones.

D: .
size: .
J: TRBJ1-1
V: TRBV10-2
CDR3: CASGYRHTEAFF
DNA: TGCGCCAGCGGGTACAGGCATACTGAAGCTTTCTTT

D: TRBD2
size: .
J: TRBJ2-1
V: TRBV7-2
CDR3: CASSFSGRFYNEQFF
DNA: TGTGCCAGCAGCTTTAGCGGGAGGTTCTACAATGAGCAGTTCTTC

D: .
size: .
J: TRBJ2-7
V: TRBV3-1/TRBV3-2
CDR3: CASRPKPGLHSYEQYF
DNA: TGTGCCAGCAGACCTAAACCGGGACTTCACTCCTACGAGCAGTACTTC

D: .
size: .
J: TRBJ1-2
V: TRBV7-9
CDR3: CASSLEPTANYGYTF
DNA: TGTGCCAGCAGCTTAGAGCCCACAGCTAACTATGGCTACACCTTC

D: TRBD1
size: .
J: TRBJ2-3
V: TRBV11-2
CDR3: CASSLERTGQDTQYF
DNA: TGTGCCAGCAGCTTAGAGAGGACAGGGCAAGATACGCAGTATTTT

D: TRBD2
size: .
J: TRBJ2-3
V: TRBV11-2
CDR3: CASSLGGRPDTQYF
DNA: TGTGCCAGCAGTTTGGGCGGGAGGCCAGATACGCAGTATTTT

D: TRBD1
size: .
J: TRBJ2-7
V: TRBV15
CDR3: CATSFQTGGYEQYF
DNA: TGTGCCACCAGCTTCCAGACAGGGGGCTACGAGCAGTACTTC

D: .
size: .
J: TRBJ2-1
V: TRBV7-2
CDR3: CASSLSPAYNEQFF
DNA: TGTGCCAGCAGCTTAAGTCCAGCCTACAATGAGCAGTTCTTC

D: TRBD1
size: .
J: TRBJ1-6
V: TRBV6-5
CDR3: CASSSRTGISSPLHF
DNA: TGTGCCAGCAGTTCCCGGACAGGGATAAGTTCACCCCTCCACTTT

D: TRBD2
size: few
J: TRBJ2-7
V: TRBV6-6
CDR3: CASSRLGTSGVYEQYF
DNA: TGTGCCAGCAGTCGACTAGGGACTAGCGGGGTCTACGAGCAGTACTTC

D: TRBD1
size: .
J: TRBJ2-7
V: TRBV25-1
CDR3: CASSEPLQGANHEQYF
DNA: TGTGCCAGCAGTGAACCCCTACAGGGGGCTAACCACGAGCAGTACTTC

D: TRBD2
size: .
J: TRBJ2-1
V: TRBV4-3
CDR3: CASSQERTSGSSYNEQFF
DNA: TGCGCCAGCAGCCAAGAGCGGACTAGCGGGTCCTCCTACAATGAGCAGTTCTTC

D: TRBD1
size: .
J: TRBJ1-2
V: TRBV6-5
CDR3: CASSLGTGGDGYTF
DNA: TGTGCCAGCAGTTTGGGGACAGGGGGAGATGGCTACACCTTC

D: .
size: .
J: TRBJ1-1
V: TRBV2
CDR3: CASSEATMNTEAFF
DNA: TGTGCCAGCAGTGAGGCCACGATGAACACTGAAGCTTTCTTT

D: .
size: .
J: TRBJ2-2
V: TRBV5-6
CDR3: CASVSGANTGELFF
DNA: TGTGCCAGCGTCTCGGGGGCGAACACCGGGGAGCTGTTTTTT

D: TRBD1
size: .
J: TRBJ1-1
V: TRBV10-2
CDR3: CASRGQGRNTEAFF
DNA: TGCGCCAGCAGGGGACAGGGCAGAAACACTGAAGCTTTCTTT

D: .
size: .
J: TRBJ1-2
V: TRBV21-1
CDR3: CASSKAQWYGYTF
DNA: TGTGCCAGCAGCAAAGCACAGTGGTATGGCTACACCTTC

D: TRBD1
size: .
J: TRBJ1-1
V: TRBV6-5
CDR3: CASSYFSGGFGTEAFF
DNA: TGTGCCAGCAGTTACTTTTCAGGGGGCTTCGGCACTGAAGCTTTCTTT

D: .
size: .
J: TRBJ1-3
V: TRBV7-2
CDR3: CASSFRVADTIYF
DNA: TGTGCCAGCAGCTTCCGGGTGGCGGACACCATATATTTT

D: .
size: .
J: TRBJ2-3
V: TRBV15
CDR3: CATSRDAGLEVLTDTQYF
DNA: TGTGCCACCAGCAGAGATGCGGGACTCGAGGTACTCACAGATACGCAGTATTTT

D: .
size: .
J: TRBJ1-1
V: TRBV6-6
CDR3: CASRQTPSNTEAFF
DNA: TGTGCCAGCAGACAGACCCCGTCGAACACTGAAGCTTTCTTT

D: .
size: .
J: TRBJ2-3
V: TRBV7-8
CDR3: CASSSGRVGDTQYF
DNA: TGTGCCAGCAGCTCTGGCAGGGTCGGGGATACGCAGTATTTT

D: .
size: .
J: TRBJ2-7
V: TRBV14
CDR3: CASSQVYNYEQYF
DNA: TGTGCCAGCAGCCAAGTTTACAACTACGAGCAGTACTTC

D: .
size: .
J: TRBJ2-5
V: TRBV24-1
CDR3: CATSDLSPETQYF
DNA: TGTGCCACCAGTGATTTAAGCCCCGAGACCCAGTACTTC

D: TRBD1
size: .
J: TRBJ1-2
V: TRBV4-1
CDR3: CASRPGQGAGGGYTF
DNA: TGCGCCAGCAGGCCCGGACAGGGTGCGGGTGGTGGCTACACCTTC

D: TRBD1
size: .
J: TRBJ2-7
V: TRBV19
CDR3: CASSISAGGPYEQYF
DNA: TGTGCCAGTAGTATATCGGCAGGGGGCCCCTACGAGCAGTACTTC

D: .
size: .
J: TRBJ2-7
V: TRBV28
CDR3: CASSGRGEQYF
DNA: TGTGCCAGCAGTGGACGGGGGGAGCAGTACTTC

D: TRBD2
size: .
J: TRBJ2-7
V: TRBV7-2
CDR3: CASSSSGSAVAREQYF
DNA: TGTGCCAGCAGCTCTAGCGGGTCTGCCGTTGCGCGCGAGCAGTACTTC

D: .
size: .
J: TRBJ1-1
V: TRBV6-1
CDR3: CASSEHTTGNTEAFF
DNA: TGTGCCAGCAGTGAACATACTACAGGGAACACTGAAGCTTTCTTT

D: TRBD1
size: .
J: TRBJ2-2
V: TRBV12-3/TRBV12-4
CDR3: CASSLQGVGELFF
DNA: TGTGCCAGCAGCCTACAGGGGGTCGGGGAGCTGTTTTTT

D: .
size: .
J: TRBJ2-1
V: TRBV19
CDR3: CASSKELAYNEQFF
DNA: TGTGCCAGTAGTAAGGAGTTGGCCTACAATGAGCAGTTCTTC

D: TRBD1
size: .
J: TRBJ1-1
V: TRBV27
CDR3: CASSFTLPGQGWAAGTEAFF
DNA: TGTGCCAGCAGTTTCACACTACCGGGACAGGGGTGGGCGGCGGGCACTGAAGCTTTCTTT

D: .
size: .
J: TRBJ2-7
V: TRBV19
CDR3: CASRPELGTYEQYF
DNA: TGTGCCAGTAGGCCAGAGTTGGGGACTTACGAGCAGTACTTC

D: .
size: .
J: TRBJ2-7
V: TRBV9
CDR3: CASSVAAGFHEQYF
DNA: TGTGCCAGCAGCGTAGCTGCCGGGTTTCACGAGCAGTACTTC

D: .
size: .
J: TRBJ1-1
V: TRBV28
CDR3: CASSSFGGRNTEAFF
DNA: TGTGCCAGCAGTTCGTTTGGGGGGAGGAACACTGAAGCTTTCTTT

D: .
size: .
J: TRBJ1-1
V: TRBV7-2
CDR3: CASSLAGGVDTEAFF
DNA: TGTGCCAGCAGCCTTGCGGGGGGGGTTGACACTGAAGCTTTCTTT

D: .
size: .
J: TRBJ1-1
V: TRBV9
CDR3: CASGQTENTEAFF
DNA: TGTGCCAGCGGACAGACCGAGAACACTGAAGCTTTCTTT

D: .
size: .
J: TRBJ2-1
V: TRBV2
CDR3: CASTLRATYNEQFF
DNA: TGTGCCAGCACACTTCGAGCCACCTACAATGAGCAGTTCTTC

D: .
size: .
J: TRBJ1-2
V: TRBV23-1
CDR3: CASSQFAGDGYTF
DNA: TGCGCCAGCAGTCAATTCGCAGGGGATGGCTACACCTTC

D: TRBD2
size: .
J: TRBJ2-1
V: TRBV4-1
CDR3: CASSQYNRTSQYEQFF
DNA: TGCGCCAGCAGCCAATATAATAGGACTAGCCAGTATGAGCAGTTCTTC

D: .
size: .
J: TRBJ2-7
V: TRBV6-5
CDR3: CASSSPGFTGEQYF
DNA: TGTGCCAGCAGTTCTCCGGGGTTCACGGGGGAGCAGTACTTC

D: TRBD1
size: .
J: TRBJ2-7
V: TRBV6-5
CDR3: CASGTGTYEQYF
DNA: TGTGCCAGCGGGACAGGGACTTACGAGCAGTACTTC